This TCR beta chain was retrieved from a study of blood T cells in healthy people across ages. Overall study results and limits: Estimated diversity that came from one million T cells was considered an underestimate.

Per sample, extraction of total RNA gave at least 6 micrograms in every case. Then a second PCR, running roughly 7 to 11 cycles, was carried out with a sample-barcoded 5' primer and a J-beta primer mix. Every cDNA molecule carried a tag from a template-switch adaptor bearing 12 random nucleotides. TCRdb fed the 5' RACE reads into MiXCR, producing one record per CDR3 protein. Counted here are just under 900,000 distinct CDR3 sequences, more than 25% occurring once; the ten biggest clones make up 17%. This clonotype has at least ten counts. Antigen specificity is unknown. The CDR3 has 13 residues. Germline V gene data show CDR1 as SGHVS and CDR2 as FQNEAQ. Trimming at V came to 1 base and at J to 13 bases, leaving 7 bases not matched to a gene.

This TCR was sampled from a woman aged 80 or over in good health. The J gene is TRBJ1-2, the V gene TRBV7-8, with 9 bases matching TRBD1. Sequencing was carried out using blood. Here the CDR3 DNA reads TGTGCCAGCAGCTTAGGGGACAGGGAGGGGAGCACCTTC. Translated, it gives CASSLGDREGSTF.